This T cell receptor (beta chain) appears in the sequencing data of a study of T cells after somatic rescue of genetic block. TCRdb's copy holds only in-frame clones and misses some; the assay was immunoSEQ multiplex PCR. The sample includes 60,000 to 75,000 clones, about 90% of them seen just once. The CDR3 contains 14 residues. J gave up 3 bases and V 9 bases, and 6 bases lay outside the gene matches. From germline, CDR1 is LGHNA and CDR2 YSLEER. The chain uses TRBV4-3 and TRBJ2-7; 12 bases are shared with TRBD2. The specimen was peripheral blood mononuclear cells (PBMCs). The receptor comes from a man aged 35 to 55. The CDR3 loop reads CARRLAGDLYEQYF. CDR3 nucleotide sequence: TGCGCCAGGAGACTAGCGGGAGATCTCTACGAGCAGTACTTC.